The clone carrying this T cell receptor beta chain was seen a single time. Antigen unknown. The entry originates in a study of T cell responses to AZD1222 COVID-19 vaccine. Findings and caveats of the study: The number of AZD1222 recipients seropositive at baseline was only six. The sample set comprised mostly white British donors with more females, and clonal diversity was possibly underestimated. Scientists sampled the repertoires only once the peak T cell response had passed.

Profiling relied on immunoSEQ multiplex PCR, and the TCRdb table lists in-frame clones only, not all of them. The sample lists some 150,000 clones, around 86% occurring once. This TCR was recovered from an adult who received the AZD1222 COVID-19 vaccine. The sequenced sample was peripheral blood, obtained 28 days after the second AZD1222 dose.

Here the CDR3 reads CASSLAVGSTDTQYF. The CDR3 DNA is TGTGCCAGCAGCTTAGCGGTAGGGAGCACAGATACGCAGTATTTT. V and J are TRBV7-2 and TRBJ2-3; D ambiguous. Germline CDR1 reads SGHTA; CDR2 reads FQGNSA. This CDR3 region has 15 residues. V shed 0 bases and J shed 0 bases, with 7 bases lying between them. Based on the CDR3 plus reference TRBV7-2 and TRBJ2-3, the full variable domain is GAGVSQSPSNKVTEKGKDVELRCDPISGHTALYWYRQSLGQGLEFLIYFQGNSAPDKSGLPSDRFSAERTGGSVSTLTIQRTQQEDSAVYLCASSLAVGSTDTQYFGPGTRLTVL.